This T cell receptor beta chain was documented in a study of blood T cells in healthy people across ages. V lost 2 bases and J 5 bases, leaving 12 bases between the germline ends. There are 14 residues in the CDR3. Germline CDR1 is LGHDT and CDR2 is YNNKEL (reference sequence). A J-beta primer mix and a sample-barcoded 5' primer were used in a second PCR of roughly 6 to 11 cycles. Every cDNA molecule carried a tag from a template-switch adaptor bearing 12 random nucleotides. TCRdb passed the 5' RACE reads through MiXCR, listing each CDR3 protein once. The sample carries 450,000 to 650,000 distinct CDR3 sequences, 24% recorded once. General study findings and limits: Possibly, changes in expanded clonotypes were confounded because donor CMV status was unknown. While age rose, TCR beta diversity per million T cells dropped in a roughly linear way.

Notes on this clonotype: Its antigen is unidentified.

A further study also used this sample, focusing on T cells of mothers and their children. That paper adds: A few healthy Caucasian mothers and their six children were the donors.

The sample was blood. V gene TRBV3-1 combines with J gene TRBJ1-1; a possible D gene is TRBD1 (5 bases). The TCR comes from a boy aged 5 to 17 in good health. Here the CDR3 reads CASSQPGLGTEAFF. As DNA, the CDR3 is TGTGCCAGCAGCCAACCGGGACTCGGGACTGAAGCTTTCTTT.